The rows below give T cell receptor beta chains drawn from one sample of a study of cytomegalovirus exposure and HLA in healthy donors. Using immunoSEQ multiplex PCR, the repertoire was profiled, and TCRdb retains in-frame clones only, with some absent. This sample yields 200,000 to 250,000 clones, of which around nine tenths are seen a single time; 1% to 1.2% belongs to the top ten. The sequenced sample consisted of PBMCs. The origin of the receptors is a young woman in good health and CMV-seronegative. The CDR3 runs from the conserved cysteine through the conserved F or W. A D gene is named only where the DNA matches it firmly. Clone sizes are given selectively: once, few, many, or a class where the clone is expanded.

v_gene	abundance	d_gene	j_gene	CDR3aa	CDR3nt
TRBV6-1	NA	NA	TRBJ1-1	CASSEDRRTMNTEAFF	TGTGCCAGCAGTGAAGATCGGAGGACCATGAACACTGAAGCTTTCTTT
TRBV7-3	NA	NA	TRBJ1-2	CASTAGPPYGYTF	TGTGCCAGCACCGCGGGCCCCCCCTATGGCTACACCTTC
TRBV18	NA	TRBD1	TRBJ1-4	CASSYQGAATNEKLFF	TGTGCCAGCTCATATCAGGGGGCGGCAACTAATGAAAAACTGTTTTTT
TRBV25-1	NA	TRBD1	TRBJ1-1	CASSQYTGTVNTEAFF	TGTGCCAGCAGTCAATATACCGGGACAGTGAACACTGAAGCTTTCTTT
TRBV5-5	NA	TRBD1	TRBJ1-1	CASSFVGQGINTEAFF	TGTGCCAGCAGCTTCGTCGGACAGGGAATAAACACTGAAGCTTTCTTT
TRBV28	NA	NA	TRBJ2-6	CASSLPGSGANVLTF	TGTGCCAGCAGTTTACCCGGCTCTGGGGCCAACGTCCTGACTTTC
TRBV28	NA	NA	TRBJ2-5	CASSLARNKQETQYF	TGTGCCAGCAGTTTAGCGCGGAATAAACAAGAGACCCAGTACTTC
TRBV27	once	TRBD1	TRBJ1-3	CASSLFGMTGFAGNTIYF	TGTGCCAGCAGTTTATTTGGGATGACAGGGTTCGCTGGAAACACCATATATTTT
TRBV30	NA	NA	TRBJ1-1	CAWSRQLDTEAFF	TGTGCCTGGAGTCGACAGCTTGACACTGAAGCTTTCTTT
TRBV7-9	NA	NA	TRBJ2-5	CASSLGGASPIETQYF	TGTGCCAGCAGCTTAGGAGGAGCATCCCCGATAGAGACCCAGTACTTC
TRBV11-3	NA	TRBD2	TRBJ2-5	CASSPGLAGDAETQYF	TGTGCCAGCAGTCCTGGACTAGCGGGAGACGCAGAGACCCAGTACTTC
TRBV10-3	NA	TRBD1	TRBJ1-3	CAISDNRGGDTIYF	TGTGCCATCAGTGACAACAGGGGGGGCGACACCATATATTTT
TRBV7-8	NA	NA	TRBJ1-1	CASSPADRNTEAFF	TGTGCCAGCAGCCCTGCCGACAGGAACACTGAAGCTTTCTTT
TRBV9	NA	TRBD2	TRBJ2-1	CASSVGASGRNNEQFF	TGTGCCAGCAGCGTAGGAGCTAGCGGGAGGAACAATGAGCAGTTCTTC
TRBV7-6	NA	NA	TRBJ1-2	CASSPLAASTNYGYTF	TGTGCCAGCAGCCCCCTAGCAGCCAGTACTAACTATGGCTACACCTTC
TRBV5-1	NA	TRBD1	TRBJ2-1	CASSLAPGTGGGNEQFF	TGCGCCAGCAGCTTGGCTCCCGGGACAGGGGGCGGAAATGAGCAGTTCTTC
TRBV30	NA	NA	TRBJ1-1	CAWGRGANTEAFF	TGTGCCTGGGGGCGGGGCGCGAACACTGAAGCTTTCTTT
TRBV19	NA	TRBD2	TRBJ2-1	CATSNHLPGRAYNEQFF	TGTGCCACCTCAAACCATCTCCCGGGGAGGGCCTACAATGAGCAGTTCTTC
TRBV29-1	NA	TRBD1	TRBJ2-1	CSVDSLRDRNTGNNEQFF	TGCAGCGTTGACTCTCTCCGGGACAGAAACACTGGCAACAATGAGCAGTTCTTC
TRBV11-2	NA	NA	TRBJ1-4	CASSLSGWDNEKLFF	TGTGCCAGCAGCTTATCAGGGTGGGATAATGAAAAACTGTTTTTT
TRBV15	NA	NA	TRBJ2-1	CATSRDGEVSSYNEQFF	TGTGCCACCAGCAGAGATGGTGAGGTGAGCTCCTACAATGAGCAGTTCTTC
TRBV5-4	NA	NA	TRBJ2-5	CASSPWRERETQYF	TGTGCCAGCAGCCCTTGGAGAGAGCGAGAGACCCAGTACTTC
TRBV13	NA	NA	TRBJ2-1	CASSLAHPPGRGEQFF	TGTGCCAGCAGCTTAGCCCACCCTCCCGGCCGCGGTGAGCAGTTCTTC
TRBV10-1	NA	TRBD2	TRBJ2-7	CASSSGTRSYEQYF	TGCGCCAGCAGTTCCGGGACTAGGTCCTACGAGCAGTACTTC
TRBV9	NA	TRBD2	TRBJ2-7	CASSVGTHTRLAGTYEQYF	TGTGCCAGCAGCGTAGGGACTCATACCCGACTAGCGGGGACCTACGAGCAGTACTTC
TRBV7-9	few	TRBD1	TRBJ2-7	CASSIIPGQGSYEQYF	TGTGCCAGCAGCATCATTCCGGGACAGGGGTCCTACGAGCAGTACTTC
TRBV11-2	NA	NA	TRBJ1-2	CASSLRSIGARLGYGYTF	TGTGCCAGCAGCCTTCGGTCAATAGGGGCCCGGCTGGGCTATGGCTACACCTTC
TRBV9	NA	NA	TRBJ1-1	CASSYRDGATEAFF	TGTGCCAGCAGTTACAGGGATGGGGCCACTGAAGCTTTCTTT
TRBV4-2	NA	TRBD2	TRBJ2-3	CASSQVGGLANTDTQYF	TGTGCCAGCAGCCAAGTGGGGGGACTAGCGAACACAGATACGCAGTATTTT
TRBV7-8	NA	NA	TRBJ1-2	CASSSQGFAYTF	TGTGCCAGCAGCTCTCAGGGTTTCGCCTACACCTTC
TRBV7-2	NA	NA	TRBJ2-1	CASSLGGAFSYNEQFF	TGTGCCAGCAGCTTAGGCGGTGCGTTTTCCTACAATGAGCAGTTCTTC
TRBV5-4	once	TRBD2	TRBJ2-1	CASSLVSREQENEQFF	TGTGCCAGCAGCTTGGTTTCGCGGGAGCAAGAAAATGAGCAGTTCTTC
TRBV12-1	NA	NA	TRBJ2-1	CASSLLRTTGGPYNEQFF	TGTGCCAGCAGCTTGCTTCGGACCACAGGGGGCCCCTACAATGAGCAGTTCTTC
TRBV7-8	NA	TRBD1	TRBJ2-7	CASSSLPGQSLYEQYF	TGTGCCAGCAGCTCCCTACCGGGACAGTCTCTATACGAGCAGTACTTC
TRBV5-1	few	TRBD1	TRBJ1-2	CASSPRTGHYGYTF	TGCGCCAGCAGCCCCAGGACAGGGCATTATGGCTACACCTTC
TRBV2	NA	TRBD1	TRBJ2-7	CASSEAEDRYYEQYF	TGTGCCAGCAGTGAAGCGGAGGACAGGTACTACGAGCAGTACTTC
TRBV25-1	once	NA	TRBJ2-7	CASSSLFRGSSYEQYF	TGTGCCAGCAGTTCACTGTTTCGCGGTAGCTCCTACGAGCAGTACTTC
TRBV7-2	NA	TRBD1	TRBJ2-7	CASSSRSGTGGYYEQYF	TGTGCCAGCAGCTCACGCTCCGGGACAGGGGGTTACTACGAGCAGTACTTC
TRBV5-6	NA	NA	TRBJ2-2	CASSPRQPNTGELFF	TGTGCCAGCAGCCCCCGACAGCCGAACACCGGGGAGCTGTTTTTT
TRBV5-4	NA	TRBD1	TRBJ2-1	CASSLARGQYNEQFF	TGTGCCAGCAGCTTGGCAAGGGGGCAATACAATGAGCAGTTCTTC
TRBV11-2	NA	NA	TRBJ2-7	CASSLVLRTYEQYF	TGTGCCAGCAGCTTAGTACTCAGGACCTACGAGCAGTACTTC
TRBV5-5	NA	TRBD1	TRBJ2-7	CATSNGDRGYEQYF	TGTGCCACCAGCAACGGGGACAGGGGCTACGAGCAGTACTTC
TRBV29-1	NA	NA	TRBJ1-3	CSAYGASGNTIYF	TGCAGCGCCTACGGTGCTTCTGGAAACACCATATATTTT
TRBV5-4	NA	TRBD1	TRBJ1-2	CASRQGTGVGGDYGYTF	TGTGCCAGCAGACAAGGGACAGGGGTAGGGGGAGACTATGGCTACACCTTC
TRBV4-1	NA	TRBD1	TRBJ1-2	CASSQEGQGVIRAPGHGYTF	TGCGCCAGCAGCCAAGAGGGACAGGGAGTGATCCGTGCCCCTGGCCATGGCTACACCTTC
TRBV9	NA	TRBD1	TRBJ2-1	CASSVGRGTAYNEQFF	TGTGCCAGCAGCGTAGGGCGAGGGACAGCATACAATGAGCAGTTCTTC
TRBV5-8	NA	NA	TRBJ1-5	CASSLGLLNQPQHF	TGTGCCAGCAGCTTGGGTCTTCTCAATCAGCCCCAGCATTTT
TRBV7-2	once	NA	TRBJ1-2	CASSARDRGYTF	TGTGCCAGCAGCGCCAGGGATCGGGGCTACACCTTC
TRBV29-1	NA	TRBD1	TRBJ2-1	CSVERDDRGAANEQFF	TGCAGCGTTGAACGCGATGACAGGGGGGCAGCCAATGAGCAGTTCTTC
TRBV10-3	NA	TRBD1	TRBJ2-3	CATLPGQGADTQYF	TGTGCCACCCTCCCGGGACAGGGGGCAGATACGCAGTATTTT
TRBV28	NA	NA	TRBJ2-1	CASSSPLTANEQFF	TGTGCCAGCAGTTCTCCCTTGACAGCGAATGAGCAGTTCTTC
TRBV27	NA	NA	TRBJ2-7	CASSLVRTGTYEQYF	TGTGCCAGCAGTTTAGTTCGTACAGGGACCTACGAGCAGTACTTC
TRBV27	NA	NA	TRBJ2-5	CASSLSRGTETQYF	TGTGCCAGCAGTTTATCCCGGGGTACAGAGACCCAGTACTTC
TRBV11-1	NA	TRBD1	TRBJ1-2	CASRSTGSGGYTF	TGTGCCAGCAGATCGACAGGGTCGGGTGGCTACACCTTC
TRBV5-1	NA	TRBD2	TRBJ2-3	CASSATLAGGSTPDTQYF	TGCGCCAGCAGCGCCACACTAGCGGGGGGGTCCACCCCGGATACGCAGTATTTT